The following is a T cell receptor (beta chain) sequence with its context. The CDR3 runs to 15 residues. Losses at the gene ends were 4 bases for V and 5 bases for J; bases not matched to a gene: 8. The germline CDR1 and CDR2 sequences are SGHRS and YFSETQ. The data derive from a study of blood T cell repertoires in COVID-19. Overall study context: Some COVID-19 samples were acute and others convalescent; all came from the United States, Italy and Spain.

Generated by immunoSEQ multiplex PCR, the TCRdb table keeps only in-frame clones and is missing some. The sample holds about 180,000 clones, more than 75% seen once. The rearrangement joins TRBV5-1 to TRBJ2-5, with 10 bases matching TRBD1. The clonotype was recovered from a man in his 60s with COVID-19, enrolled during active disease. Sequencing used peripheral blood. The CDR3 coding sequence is TGCGCCAGCAGCAAAATGGACAGGGGGTTTGAGACCCAGTACTTC. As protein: CASSKMDRGFETQYF.